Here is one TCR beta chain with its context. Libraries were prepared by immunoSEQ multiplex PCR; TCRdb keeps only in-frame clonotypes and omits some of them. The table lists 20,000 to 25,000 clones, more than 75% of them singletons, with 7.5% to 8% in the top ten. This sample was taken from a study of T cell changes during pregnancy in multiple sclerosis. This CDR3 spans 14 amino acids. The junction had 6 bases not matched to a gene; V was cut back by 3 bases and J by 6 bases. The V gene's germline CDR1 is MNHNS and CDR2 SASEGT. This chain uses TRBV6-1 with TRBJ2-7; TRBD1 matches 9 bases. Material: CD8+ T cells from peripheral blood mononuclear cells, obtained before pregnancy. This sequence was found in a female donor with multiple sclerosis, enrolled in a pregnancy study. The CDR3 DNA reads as TGTGCCAGCAGTGAGGGACAGGGAGGAGTCGAGCAGTACTTC. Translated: CASSEGQGGVEQYF.